The present entry profiles one TCR beta chain with its context. Its antigen is still unknown. This specimen belongs to a study of shared clonotypes between healthy human individuals. Regarding the study as a whole: Few donors limited the genetic and exposure-history diversity represented.

The CDR3 is made up of 13 amino acids. V was trimmed by 2 bases and J by 4 bases, leaving 9 bases between them. Per the germline V gene, CDR1 is SQVTM and CDR2 is ANQGSEA. Sequencing was performed with immunoSEQ multiplex PCR; in TCRdb, only in-frame clones are kept and a portion is missing. Of about 1.1 million clones listed, more than 75% were seen once; the top ten hold 0.6% to 0.7%. This clonotype originated in a man aged 18-30 years in good health. Some clones in this sample may be carry-over from other donors' samples. The chain uses TRBV29-1 and TRBJ1-5; D possibly corresponds to TRBD1 (5 bases). The source material was memory CD4+ T cells from PBMCs. The subset: CD45RA-negative fraction. This CDR3 is CSVEMGTNQPQHF. The CDR3 coding sequence is TGCAGCGTTGAAATGGGGACTAATCAGCCCCAGCATTTT.